This T cell receptor (beta chain) appears in the sequencing data of a study of beta chain features in type 1 diabetes. Study-wide background: Age and gender were similar between patients and healthy donors, as were cell yields.

Note on this clone: Antigen: not known.

The V segment lost 0 bases and the J segment 2 bases; nucleotides outside the gene matches: 4. The CDR3 spans 19 residues. CDR1 is MGHRA and CDR2 is YSYEKL in the germline V gene. Once sorted, every population was more than 98% pure. Study findings and constraints: HLA effects on TCRB rearrangement stayed unresolved here. Patients with type 1 diabetes showed fewer VDJ junction insertions and more deletions.

Sequencing targeted expressed TCRB transcripts, as all isolated RNA had been reverse transcribed. This table comes from immunoSEQ multiplex PCR, and its TCRdb copy is limited to in-frame clones, with some not included. The sample consists of hundreds of thousands of clones, approximately 30% of them appearing once. The chain links TRBV4-1 to TRBJ2-1; the match to TRBD2 covers 16 bases. The specimen sequenced was naive CD4+ T cells from blood. The clonotype originates from a man between 18 and 35 years old in good health. This chain's CDR3 is CASSQERGLAGGPYNEQFF. The DNA of the CDR3 is TGCGCCAGCAGCCAAGAGAGGGGACTAGCGGGAGGGCCCTACAATGAGCAGTTCTTC.